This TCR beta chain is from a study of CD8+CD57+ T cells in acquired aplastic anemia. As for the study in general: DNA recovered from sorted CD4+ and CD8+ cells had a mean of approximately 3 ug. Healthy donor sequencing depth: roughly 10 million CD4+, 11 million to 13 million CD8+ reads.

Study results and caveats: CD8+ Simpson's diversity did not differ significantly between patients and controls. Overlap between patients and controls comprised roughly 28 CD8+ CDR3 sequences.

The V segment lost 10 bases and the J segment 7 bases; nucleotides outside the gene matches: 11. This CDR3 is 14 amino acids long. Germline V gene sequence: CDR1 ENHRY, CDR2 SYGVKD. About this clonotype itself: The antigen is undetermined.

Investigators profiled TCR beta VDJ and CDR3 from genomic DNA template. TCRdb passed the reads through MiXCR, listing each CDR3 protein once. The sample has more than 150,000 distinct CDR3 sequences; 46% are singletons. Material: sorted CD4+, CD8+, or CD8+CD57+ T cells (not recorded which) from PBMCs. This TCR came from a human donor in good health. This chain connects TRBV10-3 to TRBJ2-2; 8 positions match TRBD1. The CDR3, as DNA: TGTGCCAGTGCGACAGGGGTAGACGGCGGGGAGCTGTTTTTT. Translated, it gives CASATGVDGGELFF.